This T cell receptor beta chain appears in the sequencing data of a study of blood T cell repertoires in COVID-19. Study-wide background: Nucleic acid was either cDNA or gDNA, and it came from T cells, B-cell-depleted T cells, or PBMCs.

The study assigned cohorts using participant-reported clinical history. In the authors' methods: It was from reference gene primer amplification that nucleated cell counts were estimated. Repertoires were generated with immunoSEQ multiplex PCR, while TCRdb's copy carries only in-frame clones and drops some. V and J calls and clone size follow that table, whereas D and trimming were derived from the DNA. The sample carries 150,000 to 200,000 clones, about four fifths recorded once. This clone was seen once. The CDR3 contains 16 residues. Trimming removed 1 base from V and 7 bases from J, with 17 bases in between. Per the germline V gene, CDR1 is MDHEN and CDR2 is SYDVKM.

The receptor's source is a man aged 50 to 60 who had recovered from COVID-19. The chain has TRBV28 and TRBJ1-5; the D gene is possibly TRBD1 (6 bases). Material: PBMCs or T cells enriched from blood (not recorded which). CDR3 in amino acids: CASSLSGRGRGQPQHF. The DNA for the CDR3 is TGTGCCAGCAGTTTATCGGGCAGGGGAAGGGGGCAGCCCCAGCATTTT.